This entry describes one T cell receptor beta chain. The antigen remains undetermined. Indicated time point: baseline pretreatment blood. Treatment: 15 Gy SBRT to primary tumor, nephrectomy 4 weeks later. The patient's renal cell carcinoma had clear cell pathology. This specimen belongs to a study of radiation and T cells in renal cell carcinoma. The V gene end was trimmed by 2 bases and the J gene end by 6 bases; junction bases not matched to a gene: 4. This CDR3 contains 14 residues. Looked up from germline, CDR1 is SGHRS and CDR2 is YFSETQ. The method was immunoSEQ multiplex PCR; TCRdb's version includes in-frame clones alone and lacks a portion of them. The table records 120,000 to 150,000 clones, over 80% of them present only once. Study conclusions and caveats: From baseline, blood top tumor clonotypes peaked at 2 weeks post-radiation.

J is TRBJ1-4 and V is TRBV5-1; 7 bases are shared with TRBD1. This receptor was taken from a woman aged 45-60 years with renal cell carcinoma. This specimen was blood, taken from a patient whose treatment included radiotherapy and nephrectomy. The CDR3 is CASSLFTGDEKLFF. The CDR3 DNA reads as TGCGCCAGCAGCTTATTTACAGGGGATGAAAAACTGTTTTTT. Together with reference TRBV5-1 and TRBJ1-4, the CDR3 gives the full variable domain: KAGVTQTPRYLIKTRGQQVTLSCSPISGHRSVSWYQQTPGQGLQFLFEYFSETQRNKGNFPGRFSGRQFSNSRSEMNVSTLELGDSALYLCASSLFTGDEKLFFGSGTQLSVL.